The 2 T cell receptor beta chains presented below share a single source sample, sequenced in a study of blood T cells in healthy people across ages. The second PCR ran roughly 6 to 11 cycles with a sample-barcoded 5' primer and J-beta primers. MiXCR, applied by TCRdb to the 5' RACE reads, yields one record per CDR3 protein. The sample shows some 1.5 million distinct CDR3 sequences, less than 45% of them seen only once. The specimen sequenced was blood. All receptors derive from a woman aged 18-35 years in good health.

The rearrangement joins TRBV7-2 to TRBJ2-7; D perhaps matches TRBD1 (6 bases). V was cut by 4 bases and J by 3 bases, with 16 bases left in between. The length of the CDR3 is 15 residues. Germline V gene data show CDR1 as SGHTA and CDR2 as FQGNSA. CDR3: CASSSTGSAFYEQYF. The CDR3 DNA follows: TGTGCCAGCAGCTCTACAGGGTCGGCTTTCTACGAGCAGTACTTC.

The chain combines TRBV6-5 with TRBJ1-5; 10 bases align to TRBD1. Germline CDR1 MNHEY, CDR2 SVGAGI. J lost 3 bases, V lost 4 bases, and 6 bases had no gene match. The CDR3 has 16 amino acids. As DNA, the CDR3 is TGTGCCAGCAGTTCCGGGACAGGGGCCAACAATCAGCCCCAGCATTTT. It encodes CASSSGTGANNQPQHF.